This T cell receptor (beta chain) stems from a study of graft-versus-host responses after intestinal transplantation (dated by TCRdb to the early 2020s). At the level of the whole study: The transplants that recipients got were multivisceral, liver-intestinal, or isolated intestinal. To identify alloreactive clones, pre-transplant mixed lymphocyte reaction products were sequenced and compared with unstimulated pre-transplant donor and recipient T cells. A cohort of approximately 24 intestinal transplant recipients, including one retransplant, was enrolled, and a few patients lacking pretransplant specimens were excluded. Graft-versus-host and host-versus-graft alloreactive T cell clones were tracked in the graft, circulation and bone marrow after intestinal transplantation using bulk TCR-beta CDR3 sequencing. Donor T cell macrochimerism was defined as a peak of at least 4% donor T cells among recipient peripheral blood mononuclear cells. Every recipient was given anti-thymocyte globulin induction, followed by about three years of maintenance tacrolimus and steroids. Rather than being sequenced by the commercial service, samples from a few later patients were sequenced in-house on an Illumina MiSeq and processed with MiXCR. Broader findings and caveats from the paper: In the allografts of patients with donor T cell macrochimerism, GvH to HvG T cell clonal ratios were high. GvH clones were detected in recipient bone marrow, and some appeared earlier in ileal mucosa or blood, consistent with an intestinal mucosal origin. Conclusions were limited by the relatively low number and heterogeneity of intestinal transplant patients. Early after transplant, peak levels of circulating GvH clones were found to be associated with declines in HvG clones.

Explained via the paper, the time point label denotes: cells obtained before transplantation from donor or recipient. Mixed lymphocyte reactions plated approximately 200,000 CFSE-labeled pre-transplant responders with approximately 200,000 irradiated violet-dye-labeled stimulators and were cultured for 6 days. After the mixed lymphocyte reaction, proliferating CD3+CD4+CFSE-low and CD3+CD8+CFSE-low responder cells were FACS-sorted on a BD Influx sorter. Preparation of the library involved the immunoSEQ multiplex PCR assay. For most patients, genomic DNA was isolated with the Qiagen DNeasy Blood and Tissue Kit and sent frozen to Adaptive Biotechnologies for TCR sequencing. High-throughput TCR-beta CDR3 sequencing of genomic DNA from most patients was performed by Adaptive Biotechnologies. The authors' pipeline ran thus. TCR sequencing data were retrieved from Adaptive's ImmunoSEQ software for about 17 patients, whereas a few other patients were processed with MiXCR and VDJtools. CD4 versus CD8 sorting errors were corrected by removing sequences found in both subsets at a frequency ratio below 5:1. Because the origin of CDR3 nucleotide sequences shared between donor and recipient could not be assigned, those sequences were removed. Alloreactive clones required at least 2-fold expansion over unstimulated cells and minimum CFSE-low frequency of 0.002% (template counts) or 0.001% (read counts). Clones detected in sequenced pre-transplant spleen, lymph node, or MLR CFSE-low populations of the donor or recipient were defined as mappable. The cumulative frequency of alloreactive clones was calculated as a percentage of all sequences, weighted by copy number. TCRdb re-hosts the immuneACCESS table, in-frame sequences only. Its copies lack some clones; in the studies checked, an unresolved V gene accounts for under half of them, and the cause for the rest is not known. V, J and clone size are taken as reported in that table, and D and trimming were inferred from the DNA itself. A total of about 7,800 clones appear in this sample, roughly 30% of them only once. Under 2.5% of the sample is in the top ten clones.

On this clone: Per-base qualities were not stored, and no clone one base away is much larger.

After removal of 6 bases from V and 4 bases from J, the junction retains 5 bases not matched to a gene. Taken from cysteine to phenylalanine, the CDR3 has 14 residues. Here the CDR3 DNA is all that survives: 42 bases in frame from base 1. According to the germline V gene (reference sequence), CDR1 reads MNHNY and CDR2 reads SVGAGI. The clonotype originates from a human patient who received an intestinal transplant. The specimen comprised alloreactive CD8+ T cells from a mixed lymphocyte reaction culture, sampled before intestinal transplant. Taken with the paper, the label for cell subset or site translates to: CFSE-low proliferating T cells sorted from approximately 6-day pre-transplant mixed lymphocyte reaction (GvH or HvG direction). This receptor chain uses TRBV6-6 and TRBJ2-5; 10 of the junction bases match TRBD2. The CDR3 reads as follows: CASSSSGGIETQYF. The DNA sequence is given as TGTGCCAGCAGCTCTAGCGGGGGAATAGAGACCCAGTACTTC.